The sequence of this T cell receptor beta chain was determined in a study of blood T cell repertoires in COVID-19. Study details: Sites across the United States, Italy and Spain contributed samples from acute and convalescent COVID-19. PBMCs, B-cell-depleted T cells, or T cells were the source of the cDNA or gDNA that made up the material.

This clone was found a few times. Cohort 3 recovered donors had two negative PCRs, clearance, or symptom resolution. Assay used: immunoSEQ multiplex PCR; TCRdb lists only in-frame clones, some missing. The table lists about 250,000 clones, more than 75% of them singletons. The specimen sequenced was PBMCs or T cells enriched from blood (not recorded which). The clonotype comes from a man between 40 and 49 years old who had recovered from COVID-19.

The CDR3 is CASSQHAVDTQYF. CDR3 nucleotides: TGTGCCAGCTCACAGCATGCTGTAGATACGCAGTATTTT. The chain employs TRBV18 and TRBJ2-3, with D unresolved. CDR3 length equals 13 residues. The V gene's germline CDR1 is KGHSH and CDR2 LQKENI. V lost 4 bases and J 5 bases, leaving 10 bases between the germline ends.